This is a list of T cell receptor beta chains from one sample in a study of blood T cell repertoires in COVID-19. The assay was immunoSEQ multiplex PCR, and TCRdb's table has in-frame clones only and misses some. The data hold around 100,000 clones, with roughly 90% observed a single time. The sequenced material came from peripheral blood. These receptors were collected from a human donor in a cohort sampled during active COVID-19. The CDR3 runs from the conserved cysteine through the conserved F or W. The D gene is left open where the match is weak. Clone size is given for some rows only: seen once, a few or many times, or a class if the clone is expanded.

-,TRBJ2-3,TRBV7-3,-,TGTGCCAGCAGCTTAGAAGGCCCTTTTGCAACGGGTACAGATACGCAGTATTTT,CASSLEGPFATGTDTQYF
-,TRBJ1-2,TRBV6-5,TRBD1,TGTGCCAGCAATTTACAGGGGGCTGGCTATGGCTACACCTTC,CASNLQGAGYGYTF
once,TRBJ1-2,TRBV18,-,TGTGCCAGCTCACCATTGGCGGGGGCAAGTCAGAGCTACACCTTC,CASSPLAGASQSYTF
-,TRBJ2-2,TRBV14,-,TGTGCCAGCAGCCAAGATAGGGGGAACACCGGGGAGCTGTTTTTT,CASSQDRGNTGELFF
-,TRBJ1-1,TRBV18,TRBD1,TGTGCCAGCTCACCACTGCGACAGGGGGCGTCTGAAGCTTTCTTT,CASSPLRQGASEAFF
-,TRBJ1-2,TRBV6-5,-,TGTGCCAGCAGTTACGGGTGGGAGGGGATGAATGGCTACACCTTC,CASSYGWEGMNGYTF
-,TRBJ2-7,TRBV7-6,TRBD1,TGTGCCAGCAGCCCCCACCCCGGACAGGGGATCGAGCAGTACTTC,CASSPHPGQGIEQYF
-,TRBJ2-1,TRBV9,TRBD2,TGTGCCAGCAGCGTAACCCCTAGCGGGAGGTTCAATGAGCAGTTCTTC,CASSVTPSGRFNEQFF
-,TRBJ2-1,TRBV19,TRBD2,TGTGCCAGTAGTATAGAAGCGGGGGGTTTCGATGAGCAGTTCTTC,CASSIEAGGFDEQFF
-,TRBJ1-5,TRBV7-2,TRBD1,TGTGCCAGCAGCTTGCGGGAAAACAGGGGTAATCAGCCCCAGCATTTT,CASSLRENRGNQPQHF
once,TRBJ2-7,TRBV11-2,-,TGTGCCAGCAGCATGGGGCAGGGATTCTACGAGCAGTACTTC,CASSMGQGFYEQYF
-,TRBJ2-2,TRBV6-1,-,TGTGCCAGCAGTGCCCGTCATGGGCCTTCTTCCGGGGAGCTGTTTTTT,CASSARHGPSSGELFF
once,TRBJ1-2,TRBV27,TRBD1,TGTGCCAGCAAACTCCGGGGAGGAGGGGGCAACTATGGCTACACCTTC,CASKLRGGGGNYGYTF
-,TRBJ1-5,TRBV5-1,TRBD1,TGCGCCAGCAGCCAGGGGGACGGTCAGCCCCAGCATTTT,CASSQGDGQPQHF